These 5 T cell receptor beta chains came from one sample sequenced in a study of blood T cell repertoires in COVID-19. Sequenced by immunoSEQ multiplex PCR; TCRdb stores in-frame clones only, minus some. The repertoire holds roughly 360,000 clones, with 85% to 90% as singletons. The specimen sequenced was PBMCs or T cells enriched from blood (not recorded which). All receptors come from a woman aged 25 to 39 with acute COVID-19.

J is TRBJ2-1 and V is TRBV19; 7 positions match TRBD1. This CDR3 comprises 13 residues. The trim removed 5 bases at V and 7 bases at J, leaving 5 bases unmatched. Germline assignment: CDR1 LNHDA and CDR2 SQIVND (reference sequence). CDR3 coding DNA: TGTGCCAGTAGTTCGACAGGGCCGAATGAGCAGTTCTTC. It specifies CASSSTGPNEQFF.

V and J are TRBV4-1 and TRBJ2-1; 16 bases are shared with TRBD2. The CDR3 is 18 amino acids. From germline, CDR1 is MGHRA and CDR2 YSYEKL. V gave up 4 bases and J gave up 7 bases; unmatched junction bases: 10. CDR3 amino acids: CASSPRGLAGGQGNEQFF. CDR3 in DNA: TGCGCCAGCAGCCCTAGGGGACTAGCGGGGGGGCAAGGGAATGAGCAGTTCTTC.

V and J are TRBV7-6 and TRBJ2-2, with D unclear. The CDR3 spans 18 residues. CDR1 is SGHVS, CDR2 FNYEAQ, per germline. V was shortened by 1 base and J by 5 bases, with 20 bases between the two germline ends. CDR3 sequence: CASSLVLPGPRRTGELFF. The CDR3, as DNA: TGTGCCAGCAGCTTAGTTTTGCCAGGTCCCCGACGGACCGGGGAGCTGTTTTTT.

This chain links TRBV28 with TRBJ1-1; 9 bases map to TRBD1. This CDR3 is built from 14 residues. Per the germline V gene, CDR1 is MDHEN and CDR2 is SYDVKM. V lost 8 bases, J lost 4 bases, and 8 bases stayed unmatched. The CDR3 region has the DNA TGTGCCAGCGAACCGACAGGGGGTGTCACTGAAGCTTTCTTT. Translating it yields CASEPTGGVTEAFF.

The rearrangement links TRBV7-8 to TRBJ1-5; perhaps TRBD1 as D (5 bases). The germline V gene has CDR1 SGHVS and CDR2 FQNEAQ. V was cut by 5 bases and J by 7 bases, with 18 bases left in between. The CDR3 contains 15 residues. DNA of the CDR3: TGTGCCAGCAGCCCGCGGGGGGTAGGAGTCCAGCCCCAGCATTTT. Translating gives CASSPRGVGVQPQHF.